The clone carrying this TCR beta chain was picked up a small number of times. Its specificity is unknown. The sample is drawn from a study of cytomegalovirus exposure and HLA in healthy donors. In the PCR, 60 Vbeta and 13 Jbeta primers were used. The method was immunoSEQ multiplex PCR; TCRdb's version includes in-frame clones alone and lacks a portion of them. The sample has roughly 92,000 clones, 6.5% to 8% seen once. Germline-derived CDR1 and CDR2 are LNHDA and SQIVND (reference sequence). Trimming took off 3 bases at V and 3 bases at J, with 15 bases between the two ends. CDR3 length equals 15 residues. Regarding the study as a whole: In a later analysis, specific HLA alleles were associated with 15,000 to 20,000 TCR beta sequences at a 0.05 false discovery rate. Links to common viral pathogens appeared, in a later analysis, for several of the most significant clusters. V segments that were indistinguishable, TRBV6-2 and TRBV6-3 among them, were omitted from analysis.

This TCR derives from a man aged 45-65 years in good health and CMV-seronegative. The specimen sequenced was PBMCs. This chain uses TRBV19 with TRBJ2-7; no firm D call. The CDR3 loop is CASSIEVSSRYEQYF. The CDR3 bases are TGTGCCAGTAGTATTGAGGTATCCTCTCGCTACGAGCAGTACTTC.